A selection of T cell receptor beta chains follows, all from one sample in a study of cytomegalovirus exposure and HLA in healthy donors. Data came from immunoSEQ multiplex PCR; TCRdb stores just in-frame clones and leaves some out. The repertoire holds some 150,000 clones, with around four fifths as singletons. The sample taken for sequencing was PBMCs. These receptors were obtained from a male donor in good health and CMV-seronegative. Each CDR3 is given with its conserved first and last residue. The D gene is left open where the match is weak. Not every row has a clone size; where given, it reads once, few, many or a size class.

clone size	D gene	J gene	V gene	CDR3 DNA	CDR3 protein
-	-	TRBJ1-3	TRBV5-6	TGTGCCAGCCAGGGGCTAAGCTCTGGAAACACCATATATTTT	CASQGLSSGNTIYF
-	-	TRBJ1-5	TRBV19	TGTGCCAGTAGTATAGGGCAGTTGAGCAATCAGCCCCAGCATTTT	CASSIGQLSNQPQHF
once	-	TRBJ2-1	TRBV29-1	TGCAGCGTTCAAATCAGGAACGAGCAGTTCTTC	CSVQIRNEQFF
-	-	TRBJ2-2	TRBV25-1	TGTGCCACCTACGCGGGGGAGCTGTTTTTT	CATYAGELFF
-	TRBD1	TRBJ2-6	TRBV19	TGTGCCAGTAGTAAATTGGGACAGGGAGCAGGGGCCAACGTCCTGACTTTC	CASSKLGQGAGANVLTF
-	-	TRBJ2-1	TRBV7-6	TGTGCCAGCAGCTTAGGGGGGCGCCCCTTAAATGAGCAGTTCTTC	CASSLGGRPLNEQFF
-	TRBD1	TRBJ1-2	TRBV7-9	TGTGCCAGCAGCGACGGACAGGATTACTATGGCTACACCTTC	CASSDGQDYYGYTF
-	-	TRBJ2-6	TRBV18	TGTGCCAGCTCACCACCGGGGCGTACTAACTCTGGGGCCAACGTCCTGACTTTC	CASSPPGRTNSGANVLTF
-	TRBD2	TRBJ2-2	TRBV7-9	TGTGCCAGCAGCTTACTAACGGGGGGTCCCACCGGGGAGCTGTTTTTT	CASSLLTGGPTGELFF
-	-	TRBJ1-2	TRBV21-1	TGTGCCAGCAGCAAGGGTCGGCAGGCAGCCCATGGCTACACCTTC	CASSKGRQAAHGYTF
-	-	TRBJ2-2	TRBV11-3	TGTGCCAGCAGCTTATGGTCGTTGGGAGCTGGTCCCGGGGAGCTGTTTTTT	CASSLWSLGAGPGELFF
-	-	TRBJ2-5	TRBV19	TGTGCCAGTAGTAGAGCCCAAGAGACCCAGTACTTC	CASSRAQETQYF
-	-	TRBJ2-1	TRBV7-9	TGTGCCAGCAGCTTAGGGTACAGGGAAGGCTCCTACAATGAGCAGTTCTTC	CASSLGYREGSYNEQFF
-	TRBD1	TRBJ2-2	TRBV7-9	TGTGCCAGCAGCTTAGAGACAGGGAGCACCGGGGAGCTGTTTTTT	CASSLETGSTGELFF
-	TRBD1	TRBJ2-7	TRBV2	TGTGCCAGCAGTGGGGACAGGTCCTACGAGCAGTACTTC	CASSGDRSYEQYF
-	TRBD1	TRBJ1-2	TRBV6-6	TGTGCCAGCAGCACGGAACAGGGGCACTATGGCTACACCTTC	CASSTEQGHYGYTF
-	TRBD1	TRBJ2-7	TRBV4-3	TGCGCCAGCAGCCTCAGACAGGGGGCAGCCTACGAGCAGTACTTC	CASSLRQGAAYEQYF
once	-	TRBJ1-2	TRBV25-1	TGTGCCAGCAGTCCACTAGGACAGAAGGCCTATGGCTACACCTTC	CASSPLGQKAYGYTF
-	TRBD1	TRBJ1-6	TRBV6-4	TGTGCCAGCAGCCGGGACAGGGGGCTATCACCCCTCCACTTT	CASSRDRGLSPLHF
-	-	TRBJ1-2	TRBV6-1	TGTGCCAGCAGTGATTCAATCCTCCGGGACAAAACCTTC	CASSDSILRDKTF
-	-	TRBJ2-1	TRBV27	TGTGCCAGCAGTCTTGCGGGCAATGAGCAGTTCTTC	CASSLAGNEQFF
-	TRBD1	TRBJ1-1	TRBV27	TGTGCCAGCAGTCCATGGACAGGGGGCGGCACTGAAGCTTTCTTT	CASSPWTGGGTEAFF
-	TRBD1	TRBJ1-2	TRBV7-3	TGTGCCAGCAGCCGCTACTCAGGGGGAATGGACTATGGCTACACCTTC	CASSRYSGGMDYGYTF
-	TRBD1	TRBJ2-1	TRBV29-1	TGCAGCGTTGAAGACGGGACAGGCCTGCAGTTCTTC	CSVEDGTGLQFF
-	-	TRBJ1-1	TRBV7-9	TGTGCCAGCAGCTCGTACAGGAACACTGAAGCTTTCTTT	CASSSYRNTEAFF
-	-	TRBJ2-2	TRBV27	TGTGCCAGCAACGCCCCAGGGTCGAACACCGGGGAGCTGTTTTTT	CASNAPGSNTGELFF
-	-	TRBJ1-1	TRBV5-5	TGTGCCAGCATCGATTACGAGGCAGCGGTGGCTTTCTTT	CASIDYEAAVAFF